Below, 2 T cell receptor beta chains from the same sample are listed, as sequenced in a study of CD8+CD57+ T cells in acquired aplastic anemia. The use of genomic DNA as template underpinned the TCR beta VDJ and CDR3 profiling. TCRdb passed the reads through MiXCR, listing each CDR3 protein once. The table includes around 150,000 distinct CDR3 sequences, around 45% detected once. The specimen was sorted CD4+, CD8+, or CD8+CD57+ T cells (not recorded which) from PBMCs. Every receptor here comes from a human donor in good health.

The chain uses TRBV10-3 and TRBJ2-7, with 9 bases lining up with TRBD2. V dropped 4 bases and J dropped 0; count of bases not matched to a gene: 10. The CDR3 spans 17 residues. The germline V gene encodes CDR1 ENHRY and CDR2 SYGVKD. The CDR3 sequence: CAISGDGGRVRSYEQYF. The CDR3 region has the DNA TGTGCCATCAGTGGGGACGGCGGGAGGGTACGCTCCTACGAGCAGTACTTC.

In its sample, this clonotype was seen many times. The chain recombines TRBV20-1 with TRBJ2-7, with 14 bases aligning to TRBD2. There are 14 residues in the CDR3. Germline V gives CDR1 DFQATT, CDR2 SNEGSKA (reference sequence). V lost 5 bases and J lost 3; bases outside the gene matches: 3. The CDR3 protein is CSAGLAGGYYEQYF. The CDR3 DNA follows: TGCAGTGCTGGACTAGCGGGGGGTTACTACGAGCAGTACTTC.